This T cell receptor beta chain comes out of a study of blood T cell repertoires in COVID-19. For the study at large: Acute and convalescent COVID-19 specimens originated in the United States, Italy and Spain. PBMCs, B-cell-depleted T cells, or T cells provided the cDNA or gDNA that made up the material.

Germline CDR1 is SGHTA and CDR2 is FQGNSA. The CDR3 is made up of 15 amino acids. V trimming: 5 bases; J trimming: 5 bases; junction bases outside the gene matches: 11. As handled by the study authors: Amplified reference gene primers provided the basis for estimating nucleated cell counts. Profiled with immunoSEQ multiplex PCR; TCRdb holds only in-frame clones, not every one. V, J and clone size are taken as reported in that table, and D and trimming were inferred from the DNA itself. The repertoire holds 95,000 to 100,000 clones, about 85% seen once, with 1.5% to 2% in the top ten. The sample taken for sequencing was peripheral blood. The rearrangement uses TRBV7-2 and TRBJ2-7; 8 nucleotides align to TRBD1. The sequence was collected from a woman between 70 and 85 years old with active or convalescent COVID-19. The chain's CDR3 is CASSRRVGQGNEQYF. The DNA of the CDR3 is TGTGCCAGCAGCCGGCGGGTAGGACAGGGCAACGAGCAGTACTTC. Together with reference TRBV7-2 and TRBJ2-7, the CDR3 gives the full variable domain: GAGVSQSPSNKVTEKGKDVELRCDPISGHTALYWYRQSLGQGLEFLIYFQGNSAPDKSGLPSDRFSAERTGGSVSTLTIQRTQQEDSAVYLCASSRRVGQGNEQYFGPGTRLTVT.